Listed below are T cell receptor beta chains from one sample, sequenced in a study of human T cells and chemical hapten exposure. TCRdb processed the RACE reads anew with MiXCR; each CDR3 protein has one entry. The sample lists about 77,000 distinct CDR3 sequences; about 9.2% were seen once. The specimen was whole blood. The receptors stem from a female donor in good health. Some clones in this sample may be carry-over from other donors' samples. Each CDR3 is given with its conserved first and last residue. Fields, in order: CDR3 protein, CDR3 DNA, clone size, D gene, J gene, V gene. A D gene is named only where the DNA matches it firmly. Clone size appears in some rows only: once, few, many, or a class for an expanded clone.

CDR3 protein: CASSLTSLNTGELFF
CDR3 DNA: TGTGCCAGCAGCTTGACATCCCTGAACACCGGGGAGCTGTTTTTT
clone size: .
D gene: .
J gene: TRBJ2-2
V gene: TRBV7-2

CDR3 protein: CASSPQKGVNSPLHF
CDR3 DNA: TGTGCCAGCAGCCCCCAGAAGGGGGTAAATTCACCCCTCCACTTT
clone size: .
D gene: .
J gene: TRBJ1-6
V gene: TRBV5-4

CDR3 protein: CASSRVRDRGAYTEAFF
CDR3 DNA: TGTGCCAGCAGCCGCGTTAGGGACAGGGGAGCGTACACTGAAGCTTTCTTT
clone size: .
D gene: TRBD1
J gene: TRBJ1-1
V gene: TRBV5-6

CDR3 protein: CASSLTRDDEQYF
CDR3 DNA: TGTGCCAGCAGCTTAACCCGGGACGATGAGCAGTACTTC
clone size: few
D gene: .
J gene: TRBJ2-7
V gene: TRBV7-3

CDR3 protein: CASILTFGRNTEAFF
CDR3 DNA: TGTGCCAGCATATTAACATTCGGACGGAACACTGAAGCTTTCTTT
clone size: many
D gene: .
J gene: TRBJ1-1
V gene: TRBV6-1

CDR3 protein: CASSPRTGRGTEAFF
CDR3 DNA: TGTGCCAGCAGCCCCAGGACAGGGAGAGGCACTGAAGCTTTCTTT
clone size: few
D gene: TRBD1
J gene: TRBJ1-1
V gene: TRBV11-2

CDR3 protein: CASSPESRNTEAFF
CDR3 DNA: TGTGCCAGCTCCCCCGAAAGCAGGAACACTGAAGCTTTCTTT
clone size: few
D gene: .
J gene: TRBJ1-1
V gene: TRBV18

CDR3 protein: CAGRDTGTNEQFF
CDR3 DNA: TGTGCCGGCCGGGACACGGGGACAAATGAGCAGTTCTTC
clone size: few
D gene: .
J gene: TRBJ2-1
V gene: TRBV12-3/TRBV12-4

CDR3 protein: CAISESAGHNEKLFF
CDR3 DNA: TGTGCCATCAGTGAGTCCGCGGGACATAATGAAAAACTGTTTTTT
clone size: .
D gene: .
J gene: TRBJ1-4
V gene: TRBV10-3

CDR3 protein: CASSPTGGNEQFF
CDR3 DNA: TGTGCCAGCTCTCCCACCGGGGGGAATGAGCAGTTCTTC
clone size: few
D gene: TRBD2
J gene: TRBJ2-1
V gene: TRBV18

CDR3 protein: CASSDEGFSNQPQHF
CDR3 DNA: TGTGCCAGCAGTGACGAGGGGTTTAGCAATCAGCCCCAGCATTTT
clone size: .
D gene: .
J gene: TRBJ1-5
V gene: TRBV25-1

CDR3 protein: CASQGMDGYTF
CDR3 DNA: TGTGCCAGCCAAGGGATGGATGGCTACACCTTC
clone size: .
D gene: .
J gene: TRBJ1-2
V gene: TRBV3-1

CDR3 protein: CASSPGGSSAEKLFF
CDR3 DNA: TGCGCCAGCAGCCCGGGCGGGTCATCAGCCGAAAAACTGTTTTTT
clone size: .
D gene: .
J gene: TRBJ1-4
V gene: TRBV5-1

CDR3 protein: CSARDLPEEDSGGNTEAFF
CDR3 DNA: TGCAGTGCTAGAGATTTGCCAGAGGAGGACAGTGGAGGGAACACTGAAGCTTTCTTT
clone size: .
D gene: .
J gene: TRBJ1-1
V gene: TRBV20-1

CDR3 protein: CASKAGGVSTDTQYF
CDR3 DNA: TGTGCCAGCAAAGCGGGGGGAGTAAGCACAGATACGCAGTATTTT
clone size: few
D gene: TRBD2
J gene: TRBJ2-3
V gene: TRBV28

CDR3 protein: CSARDEGASNEKLFF
CDR3 DNA: TGCAGTGCTCGCGATGAGGGGGCCAGTAATGAAAAACTGTTTTTT
clone size: .
D gene: TRBD1
J gene: TRBJ1-4
V gene: TRBV20-1

CDR3 protein: CASSDSIELAGAGEQFF
CDR3 DNA: TGTGCCAGCAGTGACTCAATCGAACTAGCGGGGGCGGGTGAGCAGTTCTTC
clone size: .
D gene: TRBD2
J gene: TRBJ2-1
V gene: TRBV6-4

CDR3 protein: CASSFDPSTDTQYF
CDR3 DNA: TGCGCCAGCAGCTTCGACCCTAGCACAGATACGCAGTATTTT
clone size: .
D gene: .
J gene: TRBJ2-3
V gene: TRBV5-1

CDR3 protein: CASSATGNTEAFF
CDR3 DNA: TGTGCCAGCTCAGCGACAGGGAACACTGAAGCTTTCTTT
clone size: .
D gene: .
J gene: TRBJ1-1
V gene: TRBV18

CDR3 protein: CASSPRTGVRMNTEAFF
CDR3 DNA: TGCGCCAGCAGCCCAAGGACAGGGGTTAGAATGAACACTGAAGCTTTCTTT
clone size: few
D gene: TRBD1
J gene: TRBJ1-1
V gene: TRBV4-3

CDR3 protein: CASSGDLDTQYF
CDR3 DNA: TGTGCCAGCAGCGGGGATCTGGATACGCAGTATTTT
clone size: many
D gene: .
J gene: TRBJ2-3
V gene: TRBV5-5

CDR3 protein: CAWSVFQGATIRNGIETQYF
CDR3 DNA: TGTGCCTGGAGTGTTTTTCAGGGGGCCACTATTAGGAATGGGATAGAGACCCAGTACTTC
clone size: .
D gene: TRBD1
J gene: TRBJ2-5
V gene: TRBV30

CDR3 protein: CASSLGFPTTNEKLFF
CDR3 DNA: TGTGCCAGCAGCTTAGGTTTCCCGACAACTAATGAAAAACTGTTTTTT
clone size: .
D gene: .
J gene: TRBJ1-4
V gene: TRBV7-2

CDR3 protein: CASSAGFTGANVLTF
CDR3 DNA: TGTGCCAGCAGCGCAGGGTTTACTGGGGCCAACGTCCTGACTTTC
clone size: few
D gene: .
J gene: TRBJ2-6
V gene: TRBV7-9

CDR3 protein: CASSQAGRAGSEDTQYF
CDR3 DNA: TGCGCCAGCAGCCAAGCGGGTCGGGCGGGGTCTGAAGATACGCAGTATTTT
clone size: few
D gene: .
J gene: TRBJ2-3
V gene: TRBV4-3

CDR3 protein: CASSSSGTAANYGYTF
CDR3 DNA: TGTGCCAGCAGCTCCTCGGGGACAGCAGCTAACTATGGCTACACCTTC
clone size: few
D gene: TRBD1
J gene: TRBJ1-2
V gene: TRBV12-3/TRBV12-4

CDR3 protein: CASSLGPPPGSVAQYF
CDR3 DNA: TGTGCCAGCAGCTTAGGCCCCCCACCGGGGTCAGTGGCCCAGTACTTC
clone size: few
D gene: .
J gene: TRBJ2-5
V gene: TRBV7-2

CDR3 protein: CSAKVPDTQYF
CDR3 DNA: TGCAGTGCTAAGGTTCCAGATACGCAGTATTTT
clone size: many
D gene: .
J gene: TRBJ2-3
V gene: TRBV20-1

CDR3 protein: CSAPLTSGAYEQYF
CDR3 DNA: TGCAGTGCTCCACTGACTAGCGGAGCCTACGAGCAGTACTTC
clone size: many
D gene: TRBD2
J gene: TRBJ2-7
V gene: TRBV20-1

CDR3 protein: CAIGTSGNTIYF
CDR3 DNA: TGTGCCATTGGGACCTCTGGAAACACCATATATTTT
clone size: many
D gene: .
J gene: TRBJ1-3
V gene: TRBV10-3

CDR3 protein: CAIKNPGTDTYEQYF
CDR3 DNA: TGTGCCATCAAAAACCCCGGGACAGATACCTACGAGCAGTACTTC
clone size: many
D gene: TRBD1
J gene: TRBJ2-7
V gene: TRBV10-3

CDR3 protein: CAISEAAGQLTYEQYF
CDR3 DNA: TGTGCCATCAGTGAGGCCGCCGGACAGCTCACCTACGAGCAGTACTTC
clone size: .
D gene: .
J gene: TRBJ2-7
V gene: TRBV10-3

CDR3 protein: CASSLVGTGGDTEAFF
CDR3 DNA: TGCGCCAGCAGCTTGGTAGGGACAGGGGGTGACACTGAAGCTTTCTTT
clone size: .
D gene: TRBD1
J gene: TRBJ1-1
V gene: TRBV5-1

CDR3 protein: CASSRDSSTDTQYF
CDR3 DNA: TGTGCCAGCAGTCGGGACAGTAGCACAGATACGCAGTATTTT
clone size: .
D gene: TRBD1
J gene: TRBJ2-3
V gene: TRBV6-5

CDR3 protein: CASSSDSLGTEAFF
CDR3 DNA: TGTGCCAGCAGTTCGGACAGCCTGGGAACTGAAGCTTTCTTT
clone size: .
D gene: .
J gene: TRBJ1-1
V gene: TRBV2

CDR3 protein: CASSQGASGGRGNEQFF
CDR3 DNA: TGTGCCAGCAGCCAAGGGGCTAGCGGGGGGCGGGGCAATGAGCAGTTCTTC
clone size: .
D gene: TRBD2
J gene: TRBJ2-1
V gene: TRBV3-1

CDR3 protein: CASTSGQGGGEKLFF
CDR3 DNA: TGTGCCAGCACCTCCGGACAGGGGGGGGGGGAAAAACTGTTTTTT
clone size: .
D gene: TRBD1
J gene: TRBJ1-4
V gene: TRBV27

CDR3 protein: CASEPSSGNTIYF
CDR3 DNA: TGTGCCAGTGAACCGAGCTCTGGAAACACCATATATTTT
clone size: many
D gene: .
J gene: TRBJ1-3
V gene: TRBV7-9

CDR3 protein: CASSQGLGDTEAFF
CDR3 DNA: TGCGCCAGCAGCCAGGGCCTGGGGGACACTGAAGCTTTCTTT
clone size: many
D gene: .
J gene: TRBJ1-1
V gene: TRBV4-1

CDR3 protein: CACRQGLQPQHF
CDR3 DNA: TGTGCCTGCCGACAGGGGTTACAGCCCCAGCATTTT
clone size: few
D gene: TRBD1
J gene: TRBJ1-5
V gene: TRBV30

CDR3 protein: CASSLGPGQGTDTQYF
CDR3 DNA: TGCGCCAGCAGCTTGGGACCGGGACAGGGCACAGATACGCAGTATTTT
clone size: many
D gene: TRBD1
J gene: TRBJ2-3
V gene: TRBV5-1

CDR3 protein: CASSFSPDASYEQYF
CDR3 DNA: TGTGCCAGCAGCTTTTCGCCCGACGCCTCCTACGAGCAGTACTTC
clone size: .
D gene: .
J gene: TRBJ2-7
V gene: TRBV5-4

CDR3 protein: CASSVPSGANVLTF
CDR3 DNA: TGCGCCAGCAGCGTCCCCTCTGGGGCCAACGTCCTGACTTTC
clone size: few
D gene: .
J gene: TRBJ2-6
V gene: TRBV4-1